The 20 T cell receptor beta chains below all came from one sample that was sequenced in a study of shared clonotypes between healthy human individuals. The assay was immunoSEQ multiplex PCR, and TCRdb's table has in-frame clones only and misses some. The sample lists fewer than 1.6 million clones, approximately 98.5% occurring once. Sequenced: naive CD4+ T cells sorted from blood. Subset given: CD45RA+ positively selected. The receptors originated from a man aged 25-45 years in good health.

The V and J genes are TRBV28 and TRBJ2-7; possible D gene TRBD2, 5 bases. V was clipped by 6 bases and J by 2 bases, with 14 bases between them. Germline CDR1 reads MDHEN; CDR2 reads SYDVKM. The CDR3 extends over 14 amino acids. CDR3 sequence: CASSRPGVPYEQYF. The CDR3 nucleotides read TGTGCCAGCAGCCGCCCCGGGGTACCCTACGAGCAGTACTTC.

With regard to this clone: This sample also contains other DNA sequences that code for the same CDR3. The chain is built from TRBV7-2 and TRBJ2-3; D gene ambiguous. Germline CDR1 SGHTA, CDR2 FQGNSA. The V gene lost 4 bases and the J gene lost 5 bases, with 4 bases spanning the gap. The CDR3 consists of 11 residues. Here the CDR3 DNA reads TGTGCCAGCAGCTCATTAGATACGCAGTATTTT. Protein: CASSSLDTQYF. Full variable domain (missing parts from reference TRBV7-2 and TRBJ2-3): GAGVSQSPSNKVTEKGKDVELRCDPISGHTALYWYRQSLGQGLEFLIYFQGNSAPDKSGLPSDRFSAERTGGSVSTLTIQRTQQEDSAVYLCASSSLDTQYFGPGTRLTVL.

The chain uses TRBV18 and TRBJ2-2; possibly TRBD1 for D (5 bases). The germline V gene encodes CDR1 KGHSH and CDR2 LQKENI. This CDR3 is built from 15 residues. Trimming stripped 3 bases from V and 5 bases from J, with 13 bases between. The CDR3 loop reads CASSPRSGKTGELFF. In DNA, the CDR3 is TGTGCCAGCTCACCCCGCTCAGGGAAGACCGGGGAGCTGTTTTTT.

The rearrangement joins TRBV11-2 to TRBJ2-5; perhaps TRBD1 as D (6 bases). Trimming removed 4 bases at V and 1 base at J, with 10 bases between. Germline CDR1 and CDR2: SGHAT and FQNNGV. CDR3 length: 14 amino acids. The CDR3 loop reads CASSSPRGQETQYF. CDR3 DNA: TGTGCCAGCAGCTCCCCCAGGGGCCAAGAGACCCAGTACTTC.

This chain connects TRBV7-2 to TRBJ2-7, with 8 bases that match TRBD1. The CDR3 is 14 amino acids. After removal of 0 bases from V and 7 bases from J, the junction contained 5 bases not matched to a gene. CDR1 SGHTA and CDR2 FQGNSA come from the germline V gene. CDR3 nucleotides: TGTGCCAGCAGCTTAGCGGACAGGGTTCATGAGCAGTACTTC. Translated: CASSLADRVHEQYF.

The V call is TRBV7-3, the J call TRBJ2-6; no clear D. Trimming took 3 bases from V and 0 from J, leaving 9 bases between them. The CDR3 covers 16 residues. Looked up from germline, CDR1 is SGHTA and CDR2 is FQGTGA. The CDR3 sequence is CASSFRQLSGANVLTF. DNA for the CDR3: TGTGCCAGCAGCTTTCGACAACTCTCTGGGGCCAACGTCCTGACTTTC.

The chain employs TRBV27 and TRBJ1-2; 7 nucleotides align to TRBD1. CDR1 is MNHEY and CDR2 is SMNVEV in the germline V gene (reference sequence). J lost 8 bases, V lost 3 bases, and 6 bases had no gene match. CDR3 length: 13 amino acids. The CDR3 sequence: CASSFDRVSGYTF. The CDR3 DNA sequence: TGTGCCAGCAGTTTCGACAGGGTCAGCGGCTACACCTTC.

The V call is TRBV28, the J call TRBJ2-5; D is unresolved. This CDR3 is built from 14 residues. Germline V gene lookup returns CDR1 MDHEN and CDR2 SYDVKM. Trimming took off 7 bases at V and 2 bases at J, with 14 bases between the two ends. The CDR3 is CASKLHPLQETQYF. Here the CDR3 DNA reads TGTGCCAGCAAGCTACATCCGCTACAAGAGACCCAGTACTTC.

This chain joins TRBV5-4 and TRBJ2-1; 13 positions agree with TRBD2. This CDR3 spans 18 amino acids. The germline V gene encodes CDR1 SGHNT and CDR2 YYREEE (reference sequence). The V and J ends lost 2 bases and 4 bases, in that order; junction bases with no gene match: 9. CDR3 DNA sequence: TGTGCCAGCAGCTTACTAGCGGGAGGGCCGGCCGCTTACAATGAGCAGTTCTTC. This gives the protein CASSLLAGGPAAYNEQFF.

Remarks on this clone: The germline gene is not matched at one end of the junction; a read error may be the cause. This chain joins TRBV15 and TRBJ2-1; 9 nucleotides match TRBD1. CDR1 is LNHNV and CDR2 is YYDKDF in the germline V gene (reference sequence). The CDR3 is 14 residues long. The CDR3 loop reads CATSRDGTGIGTLF. In nucleotides, the CDR3 is TGTGCCACCAGCAGAGACGGGACAGGGATAGGCACCCTCTTC.

This clone was observed a single time. The rearrangement joins TRBV6-1 to TRBJ2-2; D uncertain. The V gene lost 1 base and the J gene lost 3 bases, with 6 bases spanning the gap. Germline V gene lookup returns CDR1 MNHNS and CDR2 SASEGT. CDR3 size: 14 residues. The CDR3 region is CASSEGQYTGELFF. The CDR3 coding sequence is TGTGCCAGCAGTGAAGGGCAGTACACCGGGGAGCTGTTTTTT.

This chain links TRBV14 with TRBJ2-3, with TRBD2 matching 8 bases. V lost 5 bases to trimming and J lost 5 bases; unmatched junction nucleotides: 12. This CDR3 has 16 residues. The germline CDR1 and CDR2 sequences are SGHDN and FVKESK. The CDR3 loop reads CASSSTGTRGGDTQYF. For the CDR3, the DNA is TGTGCCAGCAGCTCGACCGGGACTAGGGGGGGAGATACGCAGTATTTT. Looking up the rest from reference TRBV14 and TRBJ2-3 gives the full variable domain: EAGVTQFPSHSVIEKGQTVTLRCDPISGHDNLYWYRRVMGKEIKFLLHFVKESKQDESGMPNNRFLAERTGGTYSTLKVQPAELEDSGVYFCASSSTGTRGGDTQYFGPGTRLTVL.

For the CDR3, the DNA is TGTGCCAGCTCACCAGTTTTGAGGGCCTACGAGCAGTACTTC. Translated: CASSPVLRAYEQYF. The rearrangement links TRBV18 to TRBJ2-7; D is possibly TRBD2 (5 bases). Germline CDR1 and CDR2: KGHSH and LQKENI. The CDR3 extends over 14 amino acids. Trimming cost V 2 bases and J 2 bases, with 10 bases left between them.

The chain combines TRBV6-5 with TRBJ2-7; D gene unclear. Per germline, CDR1 MNHEY and CDR2 SVGAGI. V lost 0 bases and J lost 0, with 9 bases in between. The length of the CDR3 is 15 residues. The CDR3 nucleotides read TGTGCCAGCAGTTACTCTCGCGCTAGCTCCTACGAGCAGTACTTC. Protein product: CASSYSRASSYEQYF.

This rearrangement joins TRBV14 to TRBJ2-1, with D unresolved. CDR1 is SGHDN and CDR2 is FVKESK in the germline V gene. V was clipped by 4 bases and J by 0 bases, with 10 bases between them. The CDR3 extends over 15 amino acids. The CDR3 bases are TGTGCCAGCAGCCGCCATGTTAGCTCCTACAATGAGCAGTTCTTC. The encoded protein is CASSRHVSSYNEQFF.

The V call is TRBV18, the J call TRBJ2-4, with D perhaps TRBD1 (6 bases). This CDR3 is 15 amino acids long. CDR1 KGHSH and CDR2 LQKENI come from the germline V gene. V lost 4 bases to trimming and J lost 2 bases, with 12 bases between them. CDR3 in DNA: TGTGCCAGCTCACGCGACGGACAGACCAAAAACATTCAGTACTTC. This encodes CASSRDGQTKNIQYF.

The gene calls are TRBV30 and TRBJ2-7; the match to TRBD2 covers 15 bases. The CDR3 extends over 16 amino acids. The germline V gene encodes CDR1 GTSNPN and CDR2 SVGIG (reference sequence). V lost 2 bases, J lost 2 bases, and 4 bases stayed unmatched. The CDR3 reads CAWSPGLAGGPYEQYF. The CDR3 DNA is TGTGCCTGGAGTCCTGGACTAGCGGGAGGGCCCTACGAGCAGTACTTC.

Details on this clone: At the DNA level, this CDR3 is encoded by other sequences in the same sample as well. CDR3 loop: CASSVGGSYNEQFF. CDR3 bases: TGTGCCAGCAGCGTCGGGGGGTCCTACAATGAGCAGTTCTTC. This rearrangement joins TRBV9 to TRBJ2-1, with 7 positions matching TRBD2. CDR1 SGDLS and CDR2 YYNGEE come from the germline V gene. The V gene end was trimmed by 2 bases and the J gene end by 1 base; junction bases not matched to a gene: 0. This CDR3 comprises 14 residues.

The V gene is TRBV10-2, the J gene TRBJ2-4; TRBD2 aligns across 12 bases. The CDR3 totals 15 residues. The V gene end was trimmed by 3 bases and the J gene end by 8 bases; junction bases not matched to a gene: 5. Germline CDR1 is WSHSY and CDR2 is SAAADI. The CDR3 reads CASSDRTSGRYIQYF. CDR3 in DNA: TGCGCCAGCAGTGACAGAACTAGCGGGAGGTACATTCAGTACTTC.

The CDR3 DNA reads TGTGCCAGCAGTCAGCGGGACAGGGGGTTTGGCTACATGAACACTGAAGCTTTCTTT. It yields the protein CASSQRDRGFGYMNTEAFF. The chain carries TRBV27 and TRBJ1-1, with 11 bases that match TRBD1. The V segment lost 5 bases and the J segment 0 bases; nucleotides outside the gene matches: 14. The germline V gene has CDR1 MNHEY and CDR2 SMNVEV (reference sequence). CDR3 size: 19 residues.